This T cell receptor beta chain derives from a study of cytomegalovirus exposure and HLA in healthy donors. The PCR used 60 Vbeta and 13 Jbeta primers. Clones were sequenced by immunoSEQ multiplex PCR, and TCRdb holds only the in-frame ones, with some missing. This table holds fewer than 85,000 clones, around three quarters found once. Notes on the study in general: Later analysis demonstrated an association between a missense DCLRE1C variant and TCR beta V- and J-gene trimming. Later on, an analysis tied around 17,000 TCR beta sequences to HLA alleles at 0.05 false discovery rate. Specificity for CMV antigens was confirmed in vitro for three of the CMV-associated chains.

V was cut by 8 bases and J by 0 bases, with 14 bases left in between. The CDR3 runs to 14 residues. Germline CDR1 and CDR2: SEHNR and FQNEAQ (reference sequence). To note about this clone: Antigen specificity is unknown.

The sample consisted of PBMCs. This chain connects TRBV7-9 to TRBJ2-7; a weak D match, TRBD2 (5 bases). This receptor was identified in a man aged 40-49 years in good health and CMV-seronegative. The CDR3: CASGYGGSSYEQYF. Here the CDR3 DNA reads TGTGCCAGCGGCTACGGCGGGTCCTCCTACGAGCAGTACTTC.